The 30 T cell receptor beta chains below were found in one sample sequenced in a study of OX40 agonist ivuxolimab in advanced cancers. Assay: immunoSEQ multiplex PCR; the TCRdb copy retains only in-frame clones and omits some. The table records some 150,000 clones, about nine tenths of them present only once. The specimen comprised CD4+ or CD8+ T cells sorted from blood, sampled in a trial of the OX40 agonist ivuxolimab. These receptors were obtained from an adult with an advanced solid tumor such as melanoma, head and neck, liver or kidney cancer.

The chain recombines TRBV28 with TRBJ2-5, with no clear D. V was pared by 6 bases and J by 8 bases, with 16 bases between. The germline V gene encodes CDR1 MDHEN and CDR2 SYDVKM. CDR3 length: 13 amino acids. The DNA of the CDR3 is TGTGCCAGCAGCATTTTCCCGGCCGGAACCCAGTACTTC. Protein sequence: CASSIFPAGTQYF. Full variable domain (outside the CDR3, taken from reference TRBV28 and TRBJ2-5): DVKVTQSSRYLVKRTGEKVFLECVQDMDHENMFWYRQDPGLGLRLIYFSYDVKMKEKGDIPEGYSVSREKKERFSLILESASTNQTSMYLCASSIFPAGTQYFGPGTRLLVL.

The genes are TRBV5-3 and TRBJ2-1; D is unresolved. TRBV5-3 is an ORF; its function is uncertain. The CDR3 totals 15 residues. The V end was cut by 4 bases, the J end by 1 base, with 12 bases between. CDR3 DNA sequence: TGTGCCAGAAGCCCAAGCGAGTTATCCTACAATGAGCAGTTCTTC. This translates into CARSPSELSYNEQFF.

The chain joins TRBV14 to TRBJ2-7; 12 bases are a match to TRBD2. The CDR3 totals 17 residues. Per germline, CDR1 SGHDN and CDR2 FVKESK. The trim removed 4 bases at V and 3 bases at J, leaving 10 bases unmatched. CDR3 region: CASSRGLAGLTDYEQYF. CDR3 bases: TGTGCCAGCAGCCGTGGACTAGCGGGACTGACAGACTACGAGCAGTACTTC.

V usage is TRBV7-8 and J usage is TRBJ1-5; D is unclear. Trimming removed 0 bases at V and 6 bases at J, with 12 bases between. CDR3 length: 15 residues. Germline lookup yields CDR1 SGHVS and CDR2 FQNEAQ. CDR3 nucleotides: TGTGCCAGCAGCTTAGCTCAGGCAGGAAGTCAGCCCCAGCATTTT. Residues: CASSLAQAGSQPQHF.

The chain is built from TRBV29-1 and TRBJ2-7, with D unclear. V was pared by 2 bases and J by 2 bases, with 13 bases between. CDR1 and CDR2 from the germline V gene are SQVTM and ANQGSEA. This CDR3 has 14 residues. CDR3: CSVETPNQAYEQYF. The CDR3 DNA reads as TGCAGCGTTGAAACCCCCAACCAGGCCTACGAGCAGTACTTC.

V gene TRBV6-4 combines with J gene TRBJ2-3, with 12 bases identical to TRBD2. This CDR3 region has 16 residues. From germline, CDR1 is MRHNA and CDR2 SNTAGT. With 10 bases clipped from V and 0 bases from J, the junction kept 8 bases outside the gene matches. The CDR3 nucleotides are TGTGCCACCCGACGACTAGCGGGAGTTAGCACAGATACGCAGTATTTT. It encodes CATRRLAGVSTDTQYF.

The chain couples TRBV9 to TRBJ2-7; 8 nucleotides align to TRBD1. Germline assignment: CDR1 SGDLS and CDR2 YYNGEE. J gave up 6 bases and V 3 bases, and 11 bases lay outside the gene matches. CDR3 length equals 15 residues. The CDR3: CASSAGTGPQLEQYF. The CDR3 DNA is TGTGCCAGCAGCGCCGGGACAGGTCCCCAACTCGAGCAGTACTTC.

This chain uses TRBV7-2 with TRBJ2-3; D might be TRBD1 or TRBD2, each matching 5 bases. The V and J ends lost 5 bases and 5 bases respectively, with 20 bases between them. The CDR3 is made up of 16 amino acids. Looked up from germline, CDR1 is SGHTA and CDR2 is FQGNSA. The CDR3 sequence: CASSPGIRGAVDTQYF. CDR3 sequence (DNA): TGTGCCAGCAGCCCAGGGATTCGGGGAGCAGTAGATACGCAGTATTTT.

The chain is built from TRBV5-1 and TRBJ2-1; D remains ambiguous. With 6 bases removed from V and 0 bases from J, the gap between germline ends came to 7 bases. This CDR3 is built from 13 residues. Per the germline V gene, CDR1 is SGHRS and CDR2 is YFSETQ. CDR3 in amino acids: CASTVSSYNEQFF. Here the CDR3 DNA reads TGCGCCAGCACCGTGAGCTCCTACAATGAGCAGTTCTTC.

This rearrangement joins TRBV29-1 to TRBJ1-3, with a weak D call TRBD1 (5 bases). From germline, CDR1 is SQVTM and CDR2 ANQGSEA. The CDR3 totals 13 residues. The V and J ends lost 6 bases and 0 bases respectively, with 9 bases between them. The CDR3 loop reads CSVSQGSGNTIYF. CDR3 DNA sequence: TGCAGCGTCTCCCAGGGCTCTGGAAACACCATATATTTT. The full variable domain, rest sourced from reference TRBV29-1 and TRBJ1-3, is SAVISQKPSRDICQRGTSLTIQCQVDSQVTMMFWYRQQPGQSLTLIATANQGSEATYESGFVIDKFPISRPNLTFSTLTVSNMSPEDSSIYLCSVSQGSGNTIYFGEGSWLTVV.

The J gene is TRBJ2-7, the V gene TRBV6-5; the match to TRBD2 covers 9 bases. CDR1 and CDR2 from the germline V gene are MNHEY and SVGAGI. V was pared by 6 bases and J by 5 bases, with 11 bases of the junction left unmatched. The CDR3 has 15 residues. CDR3 in amino acids: CASRPTGSGRNEQYF. The CDR3, as DNA: TGTGCCAGCAGGCCTACAGGTAGCGGGAGAAACGAGCAGTACTTC.

The CDR3 DNA sequence: TGTGCTAGCCGGGAGGGGGGCGCTGAAGCTTTCTTT. It is translated as CASREGGAEAFF. The rearrangement uses TRBV12-5 and TRBJ1-1; D may be TRBD1 (6 bases). The V end was cut by 9 bases, the J end by 6 bases, with 14 bases between. This CDR3 spans 12 amino acids. The germline V gene has CDR1 LGHNT and CDR2 FRNRAP.

This clone was counted only a few times. Germline and junction disagree at one end, which may indicate a read error. The rearrangement links TRBV7-7 to TRBJ1-1; D remains ambiguous. Looked up from germline, CDR1 is SSHAT and CDR2 is FNYEAQ (reference sequence). The CDR3 has 13 amino acids. CDR3: CASSLQTNTEAFF. The DNA for the CDR3 is TGTGCTAGCAGCTTACAAACCAACACTGAAGCTTTCTTT.

The chain combines TRBV21-1 with TRBJ2-1; the table's D call, TRBD2, has no DNA check behind it. TRBV21-1 is a documented pseudogene. The CDR3 loop spans 16 amino acids. The CDR3 is CASSKSAPSGSYEQFF. The CDR3 DNA reads TGTGCCAGCAGCAAAAGTGCGCCTAGCGGGAGCTATGAGCAGTTCTTC.

This clone was counted a few times. J is TRBJ2-7 and V is TRBV10-1; D not resolved. V was shortened by 3 bases and J by 3 bases, with 9 bases between the two germline ends. The CDR3 runs to 13 residues. The germline V gene has CDR1 WNHNN and CDR2 SYGVQD (reference sequence). Here the CDR3 reads CASSEVEYYEQYF. Written as DNA, the CDR3 is TGCGCCAGCAGTGAAGTGGAGTACTACGAGCAGTACTTC.

The V call is TRBV6-5, the J call TRBJ2-7; tentative D call: TRBD1 (6 bases). With 5 bases removed from V and 5 bases from J, the gap between germline ends came to 10 bases. Germline-derived CDR1 and CDR2 are MNHEY and SVGAGI. The CDR3 sequence is 12 residues long. The CDR3 loop reads CASSPTGNEQYF. CDR3 sequence (DNA): TGTGCCAGCAGTCCCACAGGGAACGAGCAGTACTTC.

V is TRBV6-1 and J is TRBJ1-3, with D unresolved. CDR1 is MNHNS, CDR2 SASEGT, per germline. Trimming removed 6 bases at V and 2 bases at J, with 5 bases between. This CDR3 has 12 residues. Here the CDR3 reads CASRGPGNTIYF. In DNA, the CDR3 is TGTGCCAGCAGAGGACCTGGAAACACCATATATTTT.

V is TRBV10-1 and J is TRBJ2-3; 9 positions match TRBD1. With 4 bases clipped from V and 4 bases from J, the junction kept 6 bases outside the gene matches. Looked up from germline, CDR1 is WNHNN and CDR2 is SYGVQD (reference sequence). CDR3 size: 15 residues. The CDR3 here is CASSGGQGRADTQYF. CDR3 DNA sequence: TGCGCCAGCAGTGGGGGACAGGGACGAGCAGATACGCAGTATTTT.

This chain uses TRBV5-1 with TRBJ2-1; 9 bases match TRBD1. Germline V gives CDR1 SGHRS, CDR2 YFSETQ. CDR3 length equals 16 residues. With 7 bases clipped from V and 0 bases from J, the junction kept 8 bases outside the gene matches. CDR3 residues: CASGEQGAFSYNEQFF. The CDR3 DNA reads as TGCGCCAGCGGGGAACAGGGGGCGTTCTCCTACAATGAGCAGTTCTTC.

The V and J genes are TRBV15 and TRBJ2-7, with D perhaps matching TRBD1 (6 bases). V lost 1 base, J lost 7 bases, and 14 bases lay in between. The germline CDR1 and CDR2 sequences are LNHNV and YYDKDF (reference sequence). CDR3 length: 14 residues. The chain's CDR3 is CATSRAQGVGEQYF. The CDR3 nucleotides are TGTGCCACCAGCAGAGCACAGGGTGTTGGAGAGCAGTACTTC.

V gene TRBV5-1 combines with J gene TRBJ2-5, with D possibly TRBD2 on 6 matching bases. Germline V gene data show CDR1 as SGHRS and CDR2 as YFSETQ. Trimming shortened V by 1 base and J by 5 bases, and 12 bases separated the two germline ends. This CDR3 has 14 amino acids. This chain's CDR3 is CASSLSRGKETQYF. CDR3 bases: TGCGCCAGCAGCTTGTCTCGGGGGAAGGAGACCCAGTACTTC.

The chain has TRBV7-3 and TRBJ1-1; D is uncertain. The germline gives CDR1 SGHTA, CDR2 FQGTGA. The V gene lost 5 bases and the J gene lost 2 bases, with 9 bases spanning the gap. CDR3 length equals 13 residues. For the CDR3, the DNA is TGTGCCAGCAGCCTAGGAAGTAACACTGAAGCTTTCTTT. This sequence encodes CASSLGSNTEAFF.

The chain is built from TRBV5-1 and TRBJ2-6; D is perhaps TRBD1 (6 bases). This CDR3 has 19 amino acids. V gave up 0 bases and J gave up 0 bases, with 16 bases separating them. Germline-derived CDR1 and CDR2 are SGHRS and YFSETQ. The CDR3 bases are TGCGCCAGCAGCTTGGCCAGGGGACATGGCTTCTCTGGGGCCAACGTCCTGACTTTC. Its protein product is CASSLARGHGFSGANVLTF.

In its sample, this clone was seen once. The rearrangement joins TRBV15 to TRBJ2-3; 11 bases match TRBD2. Germline CDR1 is LNHNV and CDR2 is YYDKDF (reference sequence). The CDR3 covers 15 residues. Unmatched junction bases numbered 1, after V lost 2 bases and J lost 3 bases. DNA for the CDR3: TGTGCCACCAGCAGAACTAGCGGGAGAACAGATACGCAGTATTTT. It codes for CATSRTSGRTDTQYF.

V and J are TRBV28 and TRBJ2-3, with D perhaps matching TRBD1 (5 bases). The V gene's germline CDR1 is MDHEN and CDR2 SYDVKM. The CDR3 spans 13 residues. V gave up 6 bases and J gave up 6 bases, with 13 bases separating them. The CDR3, as DNA: TGTGCCAGCAGACCCCTCAGGGCTGATACGCAGTATTTT. Its protein is CASRPLRADTQYF.

The V and J genes are TRBV2 and TRBJ2-1, with 8 nucleotides matching TRBD2. Looked up from germline, CDR1 is SNHLY and CDR2 is FYNNEI. This CDR3 comprises 15 residues. V lost 1 base to trimming and J lost 4 bases; unmatched junction nucleotides: 3. CDR3 amino acids: CASSEGLAPYNEQFF. As DNA, the CDR3 is TGTGCCAGCAGTGAAGGACTAGCGCCATACAATGAGCAGTTCTTC.

The chain recombines TRBV6-5 with TRBJ2-7; D is unclear. V was cut by 10 bases and J by 7 bases, with 14 bases left in between. The CDR3 totals 11 residues. CDR1 MNHEY and CDR2 SVGAGI come from the germline V gene. The CDR3 region is CAINSHGEQYF. The CDR3, as DNA: TGTGCCATCAACAGCCATGGGGAGCAGTACTTC.

V usage is TRBV7-3 and J usage is TRBJ2-2; 11 bases agree with TRBD1. Losses at the gene ends were 5 bases for V and 7 bases for J; bases not matched to a gene: 6. The CDR3 is made up of 15 amino acids. Per the germline V gene, CDR1 is SGHTA and CDR2 is FQGTGA. CDR3 nucleotides: TGTGCCAGCAGCGCAGGACAGGGGGCGGGCGGGGAGCTGTTTTTT. It translates to CASSAGQGAGGELFF.

The V gene is TRBV28, the J gene TRBJ2-7; no reliable D call. The CDR3 contains 13 residues. Germline CDR1 MDHEN, CDR2 SYDVKM. With 5 bases removed from V and 0 bases from J, the gap between germline ends came to 8 bases. This CDR3 is CASSRASSYEQYF. CDR3 nucleotide sequence: TGTGCCAGCAGTCGGGCAAGCTCCTACGAGCAGTACTTC.

The V call is TRBV5-8, the J call TRBJ2-3; D remains ambiguous. The CDR3 sequence is 16 residues long. V was pared by 0 bases and J by 2 bases, with 13 bases between. Germline CDR1 and CDR2: SGHTS and YDEGEE. CDR3 sequence reads: CASSLGVSTITDTQYF. The CDR3 DNA reads as TGTGCCAGCAGCTTGGGTGTCTCGACCATCACAGATACGCAGTATTTT.